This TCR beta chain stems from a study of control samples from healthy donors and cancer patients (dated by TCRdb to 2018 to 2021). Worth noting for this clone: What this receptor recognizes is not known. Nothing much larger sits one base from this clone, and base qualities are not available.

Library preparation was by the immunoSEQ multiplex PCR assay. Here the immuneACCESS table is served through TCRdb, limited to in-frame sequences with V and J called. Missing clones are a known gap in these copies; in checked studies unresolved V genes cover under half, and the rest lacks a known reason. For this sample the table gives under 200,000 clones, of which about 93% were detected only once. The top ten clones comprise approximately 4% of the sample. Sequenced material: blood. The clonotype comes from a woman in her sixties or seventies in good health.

The CDR3 protein: CASSTDRFVSGNTIYF. The DNA is TGTGCCAGCTCAACGGACAGGTTCGTCTCTGGAAACACCATATATTTT. The chain is encoded by TRBV18 joined to TRBJ1-3, and TRBD1 matches 7 of the central bases. The germline V gene specifies KGHSH as CDR1 and LQKENI as CDR2. V trim: 5 bases; J trim: 0 bases; unmatched bases: 7. There are 16 amino acids in the CDR3, from cysteine to phenylalanine inclusive. Solely the CDR3 DNA is kept, with 48 bases framed from the first base.